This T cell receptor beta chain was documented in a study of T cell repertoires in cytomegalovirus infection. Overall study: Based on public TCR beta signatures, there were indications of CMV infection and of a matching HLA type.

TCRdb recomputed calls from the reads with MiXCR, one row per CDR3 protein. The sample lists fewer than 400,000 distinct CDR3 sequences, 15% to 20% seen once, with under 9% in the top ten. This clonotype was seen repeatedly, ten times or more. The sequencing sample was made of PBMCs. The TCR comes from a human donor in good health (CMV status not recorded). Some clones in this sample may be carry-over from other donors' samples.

The CDR3 sequence is CASSPGRGGAYNEQFF. DNA of the CDR3: TGTGCCAGCAGCCCAGGACGGGGGGGTGCCTACAATGAGCAGTTCTTC. This chain connects TRBV7-9 to TRBJ2-1; 8 nucleotides agree with TRBD2. Trimming cost V 5 bases and J 2 bases; bases outside gene matches: 8. CDR1 SEHNR and CDR2 FQNEAQ come from the germline V gene (reference sequence). The CDR3 runs to 16 residues.